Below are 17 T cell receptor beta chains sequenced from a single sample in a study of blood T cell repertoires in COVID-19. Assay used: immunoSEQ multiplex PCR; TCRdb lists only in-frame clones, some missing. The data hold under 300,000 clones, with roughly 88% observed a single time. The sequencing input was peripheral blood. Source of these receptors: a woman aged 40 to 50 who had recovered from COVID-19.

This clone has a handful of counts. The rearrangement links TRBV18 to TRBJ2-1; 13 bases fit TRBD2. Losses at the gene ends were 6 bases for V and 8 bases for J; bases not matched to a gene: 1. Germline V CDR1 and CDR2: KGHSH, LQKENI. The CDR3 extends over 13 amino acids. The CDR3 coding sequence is TGTGCCAGCTCTGGACTAGCGGGGGATGAGCAGTTCTTC. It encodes CASSGLAGDEQFF.

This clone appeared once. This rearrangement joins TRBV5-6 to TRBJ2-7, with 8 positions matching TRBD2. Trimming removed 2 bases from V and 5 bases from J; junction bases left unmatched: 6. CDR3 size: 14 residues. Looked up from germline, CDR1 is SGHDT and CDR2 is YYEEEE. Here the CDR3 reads CASSFSGASDEQYF. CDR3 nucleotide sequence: TGTGCCAGCAGCTTTAGCGGGGCATCAGACGAGCAGTACTTC.

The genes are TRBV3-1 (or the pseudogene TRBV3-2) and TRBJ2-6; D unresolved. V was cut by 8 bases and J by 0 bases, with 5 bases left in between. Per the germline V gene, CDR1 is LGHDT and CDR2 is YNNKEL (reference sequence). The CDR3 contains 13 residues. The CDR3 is CASQNSGANVLTF. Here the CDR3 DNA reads TGTGCCAGCCAAAACTCTGGGGCCAACGTCCTGACTTTC.

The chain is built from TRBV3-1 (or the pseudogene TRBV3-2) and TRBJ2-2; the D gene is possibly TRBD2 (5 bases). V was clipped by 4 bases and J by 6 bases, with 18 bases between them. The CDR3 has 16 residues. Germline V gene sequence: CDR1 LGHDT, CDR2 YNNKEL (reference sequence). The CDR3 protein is CASSPAAGVGSGELFF. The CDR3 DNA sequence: TGTGCCAGCAGCCCAGCCGCCGGGGTAGGGTCCGGGGAGCTGTTTTTT.

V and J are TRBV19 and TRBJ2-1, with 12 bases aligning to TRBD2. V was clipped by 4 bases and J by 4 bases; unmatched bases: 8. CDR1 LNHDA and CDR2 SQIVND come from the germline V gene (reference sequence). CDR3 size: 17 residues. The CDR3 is CASSNRLAGGTYNEQFF. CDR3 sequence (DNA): TGTGCCAGTAGTAATAGGCTAGCGGGGGGGACTTACAATGAGCAGTTCTTC.

For the CDR3, the DNA is TGTGCCATCAGACAGGGTAGGACTGAAGCTTTCTTT. It translates to CAIRQGRTEAFF. The chain uses TRBV10-3 and TRBJ1-1; a weak D match, TRBD1 (6 bases). The length of the CDR3 is 12 residues. The ends were cut back, 6 bases at V and 5 bases at J, with 10 bases in the middle. Germline V lookup: CDR1 ENHRY, CDR2 SYGVKD.

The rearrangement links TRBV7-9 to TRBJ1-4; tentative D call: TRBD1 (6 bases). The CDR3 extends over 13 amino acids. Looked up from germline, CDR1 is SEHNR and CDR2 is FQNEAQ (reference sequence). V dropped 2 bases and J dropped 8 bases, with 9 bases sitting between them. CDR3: CASSLTGREKLFF. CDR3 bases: TGTGCCAGCAGCTTAACAGGGAGAGAAAAACTGTTTTTT.

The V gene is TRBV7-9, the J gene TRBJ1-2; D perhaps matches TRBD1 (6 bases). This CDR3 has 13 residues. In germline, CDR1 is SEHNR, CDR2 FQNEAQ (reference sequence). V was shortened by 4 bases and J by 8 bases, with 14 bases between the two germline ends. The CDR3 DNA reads TGTGCCAGCAGCTCCTCGGACAGCCGAGGCTACACCTTC. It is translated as CASSSSDSRGYTF. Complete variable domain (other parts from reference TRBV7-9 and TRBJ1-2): DTGVSQNPRHKITKRGQNVTFRCDPISEHNRLYWYRQTLGQGPEFLTYFQNEAQLEKSRLLSDRFSAERPKGSFSTLEIQRTEQGDSAMYLCASSSSDSRGYTFGSGTRLTVV.

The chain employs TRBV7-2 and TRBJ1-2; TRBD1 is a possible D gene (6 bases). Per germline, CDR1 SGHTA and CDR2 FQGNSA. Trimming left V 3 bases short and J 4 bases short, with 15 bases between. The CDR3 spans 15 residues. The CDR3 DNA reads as TGTGCCAGCAGCTTGCCCAGGGGTCTCTCCTATGGCTACACCTTC. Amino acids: CASSLPRGLSYGYTF.

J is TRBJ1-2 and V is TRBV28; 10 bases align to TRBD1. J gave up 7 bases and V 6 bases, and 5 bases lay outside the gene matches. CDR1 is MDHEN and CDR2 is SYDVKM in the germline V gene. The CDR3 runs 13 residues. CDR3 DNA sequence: TGTGCCAGCAGGACCGGGACAGGGGTTGGCTACACCTTC. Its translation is CASRTGTGVGYTF.

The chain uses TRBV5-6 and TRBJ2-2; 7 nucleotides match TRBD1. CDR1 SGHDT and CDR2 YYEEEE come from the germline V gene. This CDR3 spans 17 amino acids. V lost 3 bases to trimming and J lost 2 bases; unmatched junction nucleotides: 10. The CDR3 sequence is CASSSPPGTVNTGELFF. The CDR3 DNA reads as TGTGCCAGCAGCTCCCCCCCCGGGACAGTTAACACCGGGGAGCTGTTTTTT.

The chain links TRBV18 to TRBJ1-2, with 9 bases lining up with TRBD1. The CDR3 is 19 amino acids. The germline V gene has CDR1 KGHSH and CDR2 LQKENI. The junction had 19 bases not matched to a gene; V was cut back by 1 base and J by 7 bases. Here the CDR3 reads CASSPRQILTGGGKGGYTF. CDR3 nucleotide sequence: TGTGCCAGCTCACCACGGCAAATCCTTACAGGGGGCGGTAAAGGTGGCTACACCTTC.

The CDR3: CASSPTGQSNQPQHF. CDR3 nucleotide sequence: TGTGCCAGCTCACCAACGGGACAGTCCAATCAGCCCCAGCATTTT. The rearrangement links TRBV18 to TRBJ1-5; 7 bases line up with TRBD1. Germline V gene data show CDR1 as KGHSH and CDR2 as LQKENI. There are 15 residues in the CDR3. Germline trimming cut 2 bases from V and 3 bases from J; bases unmatched to any gene: 4. Full variable domain (outside the CDR3, taken from reference TRBV18 and TRBJ1-5): NAGVMQNPRHLVRRRGQEARLRCSPMKGHSHVYWYRQLPEEGLKFMVYLQKENIIDESGMPKERFSAEFPKEGPSILRIQQVVRGDSAAYFCASSPTGQSNQPQHFGDGTRLSIL.

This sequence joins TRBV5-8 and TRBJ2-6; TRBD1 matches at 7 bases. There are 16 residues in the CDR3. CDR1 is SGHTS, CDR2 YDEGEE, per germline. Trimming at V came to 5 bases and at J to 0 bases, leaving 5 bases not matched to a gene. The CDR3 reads CASRQQGFSGANVLTF. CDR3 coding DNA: TGTGCCAGCAGACAACAGGGGTTCTCTGGGGCCAACGTCCTGACTTTC.

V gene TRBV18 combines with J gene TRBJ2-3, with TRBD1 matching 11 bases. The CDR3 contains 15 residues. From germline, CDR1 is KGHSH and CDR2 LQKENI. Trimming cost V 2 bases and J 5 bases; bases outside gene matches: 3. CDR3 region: CASSPGQGAIDTQYF. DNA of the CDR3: TGTGCCAGCTCACCAGGACAGGGGGCCATAGATACGCAGTATTTT.

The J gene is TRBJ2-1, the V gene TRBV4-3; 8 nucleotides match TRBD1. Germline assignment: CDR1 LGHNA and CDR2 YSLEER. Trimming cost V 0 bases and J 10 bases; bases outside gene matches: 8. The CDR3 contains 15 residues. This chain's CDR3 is CASSQDQGAGYEQFF. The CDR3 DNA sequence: TGCGCCAGCAGCCAAGATCAGGGGGCAGGGTACGAGCAGTTCTTC.

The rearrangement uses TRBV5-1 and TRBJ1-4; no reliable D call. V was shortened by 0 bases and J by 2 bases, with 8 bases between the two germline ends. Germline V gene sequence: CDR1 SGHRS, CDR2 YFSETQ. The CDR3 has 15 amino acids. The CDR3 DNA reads TGCGCCAGCAGCTTGGGAGGGATTACTAATGAAAAACTGTTTTTT. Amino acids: CASSLGGITNEKLFF.